A selection of T cell receptor beta chains follows, all from one sample in a study of shared clonotypes between healthy human individuals. The table came from immunoSEQ multiplex PCR; TCRdb's copy has only in-frame clones and leaves some out. The sample contains fewer than 850,000 clones, roughly 78% of which appear only once. Source material: memory CD4+ T cells sorted from blood. The receptor set was obtained from a woman aged 25-40 years in good health. The CDR3 runs from the conserved cysteine through the conserved F or W. D genes are given only for firm matches. A clone size is listed for some rows: how often the clone was seen (once, few, many), or a class if it is expanded.

D	V	size	J	CDR3	DNA
TRBD1	TRBV18	-	TRBJ2-6	CASSPPWTGEIWSGANVLTF	TGTGCCAGCTCACCACCGTGGACAGGCGAGATTTGGTCTGGGGCCAACGTCCTGACTTTC
-	TRBV4-1	-	TRBJ1-2	CASSQEGDDYGYTF	TGCGCCAGCAGCCAAGAAGGGGACGACTATGGCTACACCTTC
-	TRBV18	-	TRBJ1-2	CASSPAFRADYGYTF	TGTGCCAGCTCACCGGCGTTCAGGGCAGACTATGGCTACACCTTC
TRBD1	TRBV5-1	-	TRBJ1-1	CASSTGTGIIDTEAFF	TGCGCCAGCAGCACTGGGACAGGGATAATTGACACTGAAGCTTTCTTT
-	TRBV7-9	-	TRBJ2-2	CASRPPPKSLNTGELFF	TGTGCCAGCAGACCACCCCCCAAATCTTTAAACACCGGGGAGCTGTTTTTT
-	TRBV7-2	once	TRBJ1-1	CASSSALDRLGRPMNTEAFF	TGTGCCAGCAGCTCAGCCTTAGATCGCCTGGGGCGTCCCATGAACACTGAAGCTTTCTTT
-	TRBV6-4	-	TRBJ2-2	CASRINANTGELFF	TGTGCCAGCAGAATCAATGCGAACACCGGGGAGCTGTTTTTT
-	TRBV28	-	TRBJ2-3	CASSWSGVAYF	TGTGCCAGCAGTTGGTCAGGGGTGGCGTATTTT
-	TRBV5-1	-	TRBJ2-5	CASSLADSDRQTQYF	TGCGCCAGCAGCTTGGCCGATAGCGACCGACAGACCCAGTACTTC
TRBD1	TRBV18	-	TRBJ1-1	CASSSRDRGNTEAFF	TGTGCCAGCTCAAGCCGGGACAGGGGAAACACTGAAGCTTTCTTT
TRBD2	TRBV29-1	few	TRBJ2-1	CSSTLTSGGNEQFF	TGCAGCTCAACCCTGACTAGCGGGGGCAATGAGCAGTTCTTC
-	TRBV7-9	-	TRBJ2-2	CASSLVTGAGELFF	TGTGCCAGCAGCTTAGTGACCGGGGCCGGGGAGCTGTTTTTT
-	TRBV7-2	-	TRBJ1-5	CASSPWTGRNQPQHF	TGTGCCAGCAGCCCGTGGACGGGTAGAAATCAGCCCCAGCATTTT
-	TRBV30	-	TRBJ1-1	CAWSARGLNTEAFF	TGTGCCTGGAGTGCCAGGGGACTGAACACTGAAGCTTTCTTT
TRBD2	TRBV5-1	-	TRBJ2-7	CASSNLAGETYEQYF	TGCGCCAGCAGCAATCTAGCGGGAGAGACCTACGAGCAGTACTTC
-	TRBV6-1	-	TRBJ1-5	CASSPSVQPQHF	TGTGCCAGCAGCCCGTCGGTTCAGCCCCAGCATTTT
-	TRBV5-1	-	TRBJ2-7	CASSLARDRSSYEQYF	TGCGCCAGCAGCTTGGCTCGGGACCGAAGCTCCTACGAGCAGTACTTC
-	TRBV30	-	TRBJ2-5	CAWSGRQLRTGETQYF	TGTGCCTGGAGTGGTAGACAGCTTCGTACGGGGGAGACCCAGTACTTC
TRBD2	TRBV2	-	TRBJ2-5	CASSILTSGLETQYF	TGTGCCAGCAGTATTCTGACTAGCGGGCTGGAGACCCAGTACTTC
TRBD1	TRBV28	-	TRBJ1-5	CASSLPIGQGNQPQHF	TGTGCCAGCAGTTTACCAATCGGACAGGGTAATCAGCCCCAGCATTTT
TRBD2	TRBV4-2	-	TRBJ2-2	CASSQDPFGAGGPVTGELFF	TGTGCCAGCAGCCAAGACCCTTTCGGAGCGGGAGGGCCGGTCACCGGGGAGCTGTTTTTT
-	TRBV6-4	-	TRBJ2-4	CASSDNRDNFLAKNIQYF	TGTGCCAGCAGTGATAACCGGGACAATTTTCTAGCCAAAAACATTCAGTACTTC